The sequence of this T cell receptor (beta chain) was determined in a study of blood T cell repertoires in COVID-19. Overall study context: Acute-phase and convalescent COVID-19 samples originated in the United States, Italy and Spain.

Germline V gene lookup returns CDR1 SGHRS and CDR2 YFSETQ. This CDR3 contains 14 residues. Trimming removed 0 bases at V and 2 bases at J, with 7 bases between. Categorization into cohorts depended on clinical history that participants reported. Sequencing used immunoSEQ multiplex PCR; TCRdb keeps in-frame clones, though not all of them. Seen here are around 400,000 clones, 83% observed once, and the top ten hold around 5.1%. The chain joins TRBV5-1 to TRBJ2-3; no reliable D call. The TCR originated in a woman aged 50 to 60 who had recovered from COVID-19. The sequenced material came from PBMCs or T cells enriched from blood (not recorded which). CDR3 loop: CASSLGLFTDTQYF. CDR3 nucleotide sequence: TGCGCCAGCAGCTTGGGACTTTTCACAGATACGCAGTATTTT.